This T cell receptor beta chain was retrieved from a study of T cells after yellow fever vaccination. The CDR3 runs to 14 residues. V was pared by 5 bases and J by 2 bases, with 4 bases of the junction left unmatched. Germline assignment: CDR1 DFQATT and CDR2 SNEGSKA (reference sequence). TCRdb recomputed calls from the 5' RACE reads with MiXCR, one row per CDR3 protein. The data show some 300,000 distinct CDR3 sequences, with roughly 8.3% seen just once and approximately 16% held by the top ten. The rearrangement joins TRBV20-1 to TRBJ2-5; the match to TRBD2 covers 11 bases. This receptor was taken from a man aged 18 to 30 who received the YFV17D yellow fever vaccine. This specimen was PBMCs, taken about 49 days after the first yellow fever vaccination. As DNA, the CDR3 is TGCAGTGCTGGGCCTAGCGGGGGGCAAGAGACCCAGTACTTC. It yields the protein CSAGPSGGQETQYF.